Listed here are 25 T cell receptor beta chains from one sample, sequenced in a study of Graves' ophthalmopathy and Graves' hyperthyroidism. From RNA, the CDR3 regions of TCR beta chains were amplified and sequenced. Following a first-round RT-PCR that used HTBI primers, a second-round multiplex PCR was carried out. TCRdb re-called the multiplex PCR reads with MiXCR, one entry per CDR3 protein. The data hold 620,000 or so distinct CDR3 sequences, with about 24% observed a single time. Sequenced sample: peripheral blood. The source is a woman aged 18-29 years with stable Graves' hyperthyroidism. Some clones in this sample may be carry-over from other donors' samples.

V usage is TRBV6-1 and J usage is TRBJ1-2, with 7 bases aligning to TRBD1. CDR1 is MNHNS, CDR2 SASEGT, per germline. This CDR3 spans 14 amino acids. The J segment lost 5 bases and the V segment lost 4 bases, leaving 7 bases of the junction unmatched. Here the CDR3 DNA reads TGTGCCAGCAGTGCCGGGACAGTGAGTTATGGCTACACCTTC. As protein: CASSAGTVSYGYTF.

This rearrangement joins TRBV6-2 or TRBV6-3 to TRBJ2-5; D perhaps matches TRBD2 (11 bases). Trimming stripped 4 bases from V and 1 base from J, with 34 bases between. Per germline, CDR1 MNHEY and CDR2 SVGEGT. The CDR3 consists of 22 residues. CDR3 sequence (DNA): TGTGCCAGCAGTTCCTGGGGACCGGGACAGGGGACTAGCGGAGCGATCCAAGAGACCCAGTACTTC. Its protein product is CASSSWGPGQGTSGAIQETQYF.

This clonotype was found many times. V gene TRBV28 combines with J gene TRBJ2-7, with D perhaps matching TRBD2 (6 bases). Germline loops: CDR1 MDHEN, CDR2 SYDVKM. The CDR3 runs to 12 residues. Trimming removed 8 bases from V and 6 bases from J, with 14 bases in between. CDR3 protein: CASGRDFSEQYF. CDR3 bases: TGTGCCAGCGGGCGGGACTTCTCCGAGCAGTACTTC.

The CDR3 spells CASSLWGNIRTIYF. CDR3 bases: TGTGCCAGCAGTTTGTGGGGTAACATCCGCACCATATATTTT. This rearrangement joins TRBV12-3 or TRBV12-4 to TRBJ1-3; the D is unclear. The CDR3 length is 14 residues. Trimming removed 3 bases at V and 9 bases at J, with 15 bases between.

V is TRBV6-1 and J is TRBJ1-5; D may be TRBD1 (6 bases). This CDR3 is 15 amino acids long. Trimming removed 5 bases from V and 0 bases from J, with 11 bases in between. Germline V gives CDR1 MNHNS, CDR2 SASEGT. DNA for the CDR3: TGTGCCAGCAGTCCATACAGGGATAGCAATCAGCCCCAGCATTTT. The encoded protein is CASSPYRDSNQPQHF.

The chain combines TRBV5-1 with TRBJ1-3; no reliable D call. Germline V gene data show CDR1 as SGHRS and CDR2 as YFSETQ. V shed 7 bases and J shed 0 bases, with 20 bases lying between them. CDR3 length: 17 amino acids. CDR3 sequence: CASRNLAHGSSGNTIYF. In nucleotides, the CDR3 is TGCGCCAGCCGTAACCTGGCTCATGGGAGCTCTGGAAACACCATATATTTT.

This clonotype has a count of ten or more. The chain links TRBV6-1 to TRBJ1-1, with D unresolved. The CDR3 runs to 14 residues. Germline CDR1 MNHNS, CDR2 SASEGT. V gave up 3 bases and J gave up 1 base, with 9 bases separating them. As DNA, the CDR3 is TGTGCCAGCAGTGACCCCATCACGAACACTGAAGCTTTCTTT. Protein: CASSDPITNTEAFF.

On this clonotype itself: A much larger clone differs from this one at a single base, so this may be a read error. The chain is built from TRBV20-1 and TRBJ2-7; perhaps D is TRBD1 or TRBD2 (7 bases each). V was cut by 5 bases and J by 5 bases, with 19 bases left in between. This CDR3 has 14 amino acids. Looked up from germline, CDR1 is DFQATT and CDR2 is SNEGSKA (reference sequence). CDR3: CSAGGGGVRHEQYF. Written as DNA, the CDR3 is TGCAGTGCTGGGGGAGGGGGCGTCCGCCACGAGCAGTACTTC.

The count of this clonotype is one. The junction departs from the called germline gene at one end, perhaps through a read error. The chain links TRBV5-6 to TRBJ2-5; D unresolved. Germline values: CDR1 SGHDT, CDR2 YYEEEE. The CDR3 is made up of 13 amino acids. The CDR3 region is CASSLMSGETHYF. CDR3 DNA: TGTGCCAGCAGCTTGATGTCGGGCGAGACCCATTACTTC.

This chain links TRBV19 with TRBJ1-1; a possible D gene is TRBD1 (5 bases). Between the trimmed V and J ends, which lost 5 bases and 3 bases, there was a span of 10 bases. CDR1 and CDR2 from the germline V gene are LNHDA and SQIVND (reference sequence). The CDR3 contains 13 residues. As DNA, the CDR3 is TGTGCCAGTAGTGCCGGGACGGACACTGAAGCTTTCTTT. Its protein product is CASSAGTDTEAFF.

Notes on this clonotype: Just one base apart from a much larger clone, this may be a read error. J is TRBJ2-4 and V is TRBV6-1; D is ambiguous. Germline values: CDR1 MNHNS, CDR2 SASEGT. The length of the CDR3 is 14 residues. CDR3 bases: TGTGCCAGCAGTGGGGCGTGGCCCCAAAACATTAAGTACTTC. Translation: CASSGAWPQNIKYF.

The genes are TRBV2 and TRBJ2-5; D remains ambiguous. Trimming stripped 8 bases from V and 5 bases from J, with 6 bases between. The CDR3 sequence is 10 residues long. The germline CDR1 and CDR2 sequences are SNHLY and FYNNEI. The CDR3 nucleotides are TGTGCCAGCGCCCGGGAGACCCAGTACTTC. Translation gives CASARETQYF. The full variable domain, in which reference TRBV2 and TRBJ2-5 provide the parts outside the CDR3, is EPEVTQTPSHQVTQMGQEVILRCVPISNHLYFYWYRQILGQKVEFLVSFYNNEISEKSEIFDDQFSVERPDGSNFTLKIRSTKLEDSAMYFCASARETQYFGPGTRLLVL.

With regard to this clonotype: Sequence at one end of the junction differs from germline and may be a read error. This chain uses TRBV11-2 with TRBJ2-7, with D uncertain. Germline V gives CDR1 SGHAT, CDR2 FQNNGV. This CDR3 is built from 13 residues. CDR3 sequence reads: CASGLPGSYEQYF. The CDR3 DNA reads TGTGCCAGCGGCTTGCCGGGTTCCTACGAGCAGTACTTC.

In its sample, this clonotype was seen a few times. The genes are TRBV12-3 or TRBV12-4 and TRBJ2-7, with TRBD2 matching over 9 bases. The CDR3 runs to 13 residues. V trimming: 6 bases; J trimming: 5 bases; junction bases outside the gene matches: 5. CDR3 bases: TGTGCCAGCAGACCCGGGACTAGCAACGAGCAGTACTTC. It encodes CASRPGTSNEQYF.

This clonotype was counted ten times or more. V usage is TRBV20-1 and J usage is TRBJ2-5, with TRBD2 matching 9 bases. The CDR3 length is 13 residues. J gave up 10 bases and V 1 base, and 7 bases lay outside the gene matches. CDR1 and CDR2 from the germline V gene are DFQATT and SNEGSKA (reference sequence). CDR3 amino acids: CSARGPSGAIQYF. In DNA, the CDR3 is TGCAGTGCTAGAGGTCCTAGCGGGGCGATCCAGTACTTC.

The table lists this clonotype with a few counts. CDR3 bases: TGTGCCAGCAGCTCCGTTAGGAGGCTAGCGGGAATAGAAGAGACCCAGTACTTC. Translation gives CASSSVRRLAGIEETQYF. The rearrangement links TRBV7-8 to TRBJ2-5; 9 nucleotides agree with TRBD2. The junction had 15 bases not matched to a gene; V was cut back by 4 bases and J by 3 bases. The V gene's germline CDR1 is SGHVS and CDR2 FQNEAQ. This CDR3 spans 18 amino acids.

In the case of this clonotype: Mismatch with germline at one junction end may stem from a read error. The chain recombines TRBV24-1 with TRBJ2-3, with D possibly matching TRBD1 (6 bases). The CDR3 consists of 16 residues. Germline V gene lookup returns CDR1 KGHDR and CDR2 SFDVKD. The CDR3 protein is CATSDSGTLITDTHYF. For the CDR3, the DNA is TGTGCCACCAGTGATTCCGGGACATTGATCACAGATACGCATTATTTT.

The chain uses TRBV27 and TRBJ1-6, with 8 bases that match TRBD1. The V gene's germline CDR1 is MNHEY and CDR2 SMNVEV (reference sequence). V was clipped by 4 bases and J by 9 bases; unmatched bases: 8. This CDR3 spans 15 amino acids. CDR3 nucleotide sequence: TGTGCCAGCAGTTCCCGACAGGGGCTTGGTTCACCCCTCCACTTT. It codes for CASSSRQGLGSPLHF.

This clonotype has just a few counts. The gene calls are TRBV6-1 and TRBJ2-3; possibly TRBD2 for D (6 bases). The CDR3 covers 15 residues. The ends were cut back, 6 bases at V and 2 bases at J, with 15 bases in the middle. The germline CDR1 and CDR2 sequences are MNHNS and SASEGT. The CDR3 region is CASSHTSSYTDTQYF. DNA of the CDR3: TGTGCCAGCAGCCATACTAGCAGCTACACAGATACGCAGTATTTT.

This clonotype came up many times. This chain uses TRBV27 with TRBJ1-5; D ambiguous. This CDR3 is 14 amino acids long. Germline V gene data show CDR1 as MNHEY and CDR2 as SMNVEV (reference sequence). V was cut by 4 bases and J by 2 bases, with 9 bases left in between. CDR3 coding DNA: TGTGCCAGCAGTTCCCTGACCCGCAATCAGCCCCAGCATTTT. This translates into CASSSLTRNQPQHF.

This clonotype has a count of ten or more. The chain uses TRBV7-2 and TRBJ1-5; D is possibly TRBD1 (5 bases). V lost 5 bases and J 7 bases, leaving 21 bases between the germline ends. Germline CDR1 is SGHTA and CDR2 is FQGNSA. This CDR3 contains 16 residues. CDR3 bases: TGTGCCAGCAGCGCTTCTTTTGGGGGAATACGGCAGCCCCAGCATTTT. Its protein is CASSASFGGIRQPQHF.

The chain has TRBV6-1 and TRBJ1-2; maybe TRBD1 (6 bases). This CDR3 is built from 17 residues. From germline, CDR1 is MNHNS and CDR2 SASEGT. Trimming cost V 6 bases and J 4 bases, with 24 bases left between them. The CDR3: CASSGILGQYGAYGYTF. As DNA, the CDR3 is TGTGCCAGCAGCGGAATCCTTGGACAGTACGGGGCCTATGGCTACACCTTC.

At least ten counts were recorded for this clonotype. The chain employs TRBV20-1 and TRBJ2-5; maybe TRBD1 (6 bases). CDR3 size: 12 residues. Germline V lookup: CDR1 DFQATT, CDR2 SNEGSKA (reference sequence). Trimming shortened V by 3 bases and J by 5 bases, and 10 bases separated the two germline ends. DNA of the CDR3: TGCAGTGCTAGGTTGCAGGGGGAGACCCAGTACTTC. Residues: CSARLQGETQYF.

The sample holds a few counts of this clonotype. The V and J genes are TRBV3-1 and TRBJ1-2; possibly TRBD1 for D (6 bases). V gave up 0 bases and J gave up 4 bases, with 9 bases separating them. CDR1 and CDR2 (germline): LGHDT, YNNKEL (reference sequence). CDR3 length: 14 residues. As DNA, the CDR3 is TGTGCCAGCAGCCAAGAGGCCAGGGGCTATGGCTACACCTTC. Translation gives CASSQEARGYGYTF. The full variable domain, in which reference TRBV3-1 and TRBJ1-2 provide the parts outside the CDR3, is DTAVSQTPKYLVTQMGNDKSIKCEQNLGHDTMYWYKQDSKKFLKIMFSYNNKELIINETVPNRFSPKSPDKAHLNLHINSLELGDSAVYFCASSQEARGYGYTFGSGTRLTVV.

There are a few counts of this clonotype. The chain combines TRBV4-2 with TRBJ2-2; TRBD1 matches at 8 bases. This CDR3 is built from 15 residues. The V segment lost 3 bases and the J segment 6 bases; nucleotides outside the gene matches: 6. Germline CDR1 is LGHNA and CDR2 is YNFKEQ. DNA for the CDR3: TGTGCCAGCAGCCATTTTGGACAGGGCCCCGGGGAGCTGTTTTTT. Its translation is CASSHFGQGPGELFF.